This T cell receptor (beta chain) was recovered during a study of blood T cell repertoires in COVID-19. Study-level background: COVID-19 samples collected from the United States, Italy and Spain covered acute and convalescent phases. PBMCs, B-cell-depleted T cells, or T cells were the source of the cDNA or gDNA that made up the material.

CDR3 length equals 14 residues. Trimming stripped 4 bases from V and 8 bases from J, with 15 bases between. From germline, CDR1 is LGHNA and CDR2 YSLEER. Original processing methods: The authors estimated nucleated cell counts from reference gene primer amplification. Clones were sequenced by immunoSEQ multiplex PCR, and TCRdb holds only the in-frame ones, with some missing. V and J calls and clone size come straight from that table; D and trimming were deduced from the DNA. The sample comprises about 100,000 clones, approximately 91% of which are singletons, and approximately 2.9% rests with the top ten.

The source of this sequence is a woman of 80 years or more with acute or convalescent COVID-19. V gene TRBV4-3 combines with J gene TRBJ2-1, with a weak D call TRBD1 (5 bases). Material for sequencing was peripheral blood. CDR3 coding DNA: TGCGCCAGCAGCCCCTCAGGGTACATAGATGAGCAGTTCTTC. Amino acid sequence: CASSPSGYIDEQFF.